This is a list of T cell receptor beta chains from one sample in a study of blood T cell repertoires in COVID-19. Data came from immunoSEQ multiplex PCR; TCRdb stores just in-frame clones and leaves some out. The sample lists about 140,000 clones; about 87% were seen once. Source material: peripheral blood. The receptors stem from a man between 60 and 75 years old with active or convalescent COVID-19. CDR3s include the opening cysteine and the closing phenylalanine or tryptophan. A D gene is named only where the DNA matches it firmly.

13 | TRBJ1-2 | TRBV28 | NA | TGTGCCAGCACCCGACAGGCGACCTATGGCTACACCTTC | CASTRQATYGYTF
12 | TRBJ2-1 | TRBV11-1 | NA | TGTGCCAGCAGCCCGGAGACCATTGGGCAGTTCTTC | CASSPETIGQFF
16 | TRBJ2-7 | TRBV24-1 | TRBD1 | TGTGCCACCAGTGACCACAGGGGATCGTCACTCTACGAGCAGTACTTC | CATSDHRGSSLYEQYF
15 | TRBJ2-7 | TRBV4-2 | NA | TGTGCCAGCAGCCAAGAACAGGATAGCTCCTACGAGCAGTACTTC | CASSQEQDSSYEQYF
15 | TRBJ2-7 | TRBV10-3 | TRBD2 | TGTGCCATCAGTGGTTCGGCTAGCGGGAGGGACGAGCAGTACTTC | CAISGSASGRDEQYF
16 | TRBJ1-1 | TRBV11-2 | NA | TGTGCCAGCAGCTTAGATCGTGCAGGAATGAACACTGAAGCTTTCTTT | CASSLDRAGMNTEAFF
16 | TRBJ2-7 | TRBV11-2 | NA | TGTGCCAGCAGCTTATTGCCAACAGGAACTATCTCCGAGCAGTACTTC | CASSLLPTGTISEQYF
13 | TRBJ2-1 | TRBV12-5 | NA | TGTGCTAGTAGTGGCGGGACCCACAATGAGCAGTTCTTC | CASSGGTHNEQFF
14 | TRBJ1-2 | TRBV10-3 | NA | TGTGCCATCAGTGATGGGCTGCATAACTATGGCTACACCTTC | CAISDGLHNYGYTF
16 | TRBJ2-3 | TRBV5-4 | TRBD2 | TGTGCCAGCAAAGGGACTAGCGGGAGGAAGGAAGATACGCAGTATTTT | CASKGTSGRKEDTQYF
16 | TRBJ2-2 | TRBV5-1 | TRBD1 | TGCGCCAGCAGCTTGGCCGGCCACAGGGGGACCGGGGAGCTGTTTTTT | CASSLAGHRGTGELFF
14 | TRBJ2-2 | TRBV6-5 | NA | TGTGCCAGCAAGGGACTCGTGGCGACCGGGGAGCTGTTTTTT | CASKGLVATGELFF
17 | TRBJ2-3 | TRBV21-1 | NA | TGTGCCAGCAGCGAAGCCGGGAAAGCGGGAGATGCAGATACGCAGTATTTT | CASSEAGKAGDADTQYF
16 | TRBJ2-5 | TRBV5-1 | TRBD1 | TGCGCCAGCAGCTTGTCGCGGACAGGGGATTTAGAGACCCAGTACTTC | CASSLSRTGDLETQYF
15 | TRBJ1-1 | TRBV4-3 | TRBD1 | TGCGCCAGCAGCCAAGACCCAGGGGGCGTCACTGAAGCTTTCTTT | CASSQDPGGVTEAFF